Presented here are 10 T cell receptor beta chains from one specimen sequenced in a study of blood T cell repertoires in COVID-19. TCRdb keeps only in-frame clones here, not all; method: immunoSEQ multiplex PCR. The sample contains about 200,000 clones, 87% of which appear only once. Sequencing used peripheral blood. All receptors come from a man aged 60 to 69 with active or convalescent COVID-19.

This rearrangement joins TRBV29-1 to TRBJ2-4; D is possibly TRBD1 (6 bases). This CDR3 contains 15 residues. Germline V gene sequence: CDR1 SQVTM, CDR2 ANQGSEA. Deletions cut 0 bases from V and 6 bases from J, with 15 bases between. DNA for the CDR3: TGCAGCGTTGAAGATCATGAGGGGGACCTAAACATTCAGTACTTC. Protein product: CSVEDHEGDLNIQYF.

Concerning this clone itself: The sample carries other DNA sequences with the same CDR3. V is TRBV5-1 and J is TRBJ2-5; D possibly corresponds to TRBD1 (6 bases). Germline V gene data show CDR1 as SGHRS and CDR2 as YFSETQ. This CDR3 comprises 13 residues. The V gene lost 2 bases and the J gene lost 2 bases, with 7 bases spanning the gap. The DNA for the CDR3 is TGCGCCAGCAGCTTTCAGGGGCAAGAGACCCAGTACTTC. Amino acids: CASSFQGQETQYF.

This sequence joins TRBV28 and TRBJ2-2, with D maybe TRBD1 (5 bases). The V gene lost 8 bases and the J gene lost 4 bases, with 17 bases spanning the gap. CDR3 length equals 15 residues. Per germline, CDR1 MDHEN and CDR2 SYDVKM. This CDR3 reads CASHGTTVSTGELFF. In nucleotides, the CDR3 is TGTGCCAGCCACGGAACGACAGTGAGCACCGGGGAGCTGTTTTTT.

This chain joins TRBV11-3 and TRBJ1-1, with D hard to call. Trimming removed 3 bases at V and 0 bases at J, with 5 bases between. There are 13 residues in the CDR3. CDR1 SGHNT and CDR2 YENEEA come from the germline V gene. The CDR3 nucleotides read TGTGCCAGCAGCTTTACACTGAACACTGAAGCTTTCTTT. This codes for CASSFTLNTEAFF.

The chain has TRBV3-1 (or the pseudogene TRBV3-2) and TRBJ1-4; 11 positions agree with TRBD1. Germline loops: CDR1 LGHDT, CDR2 YNNKEL (reference sequence). V was clipped by 3 bases and J by 7 bases; unmatched bases: 4. This CDR3 has 15 amino acids. The CDR3 DNA is TGTGCCAGCAGCCAGTCCGGGACAGGGGGTGAAAAACTGTTTTTT. This sequence encodes CASSQSGTGGEKLFF.

The V gene is TRBV6-2 or TRBV6-3, the J gene TRBJ1-2; D perhaps matches TRBD1 (6 bases). Trimming took 0 bases from V and 4 from J, leaving 18 bases between them. The CDR3 has 17 amino acids. Germline-derived CDR1 and CDR2 are MNHEY and SVGEGT. The CDR3: CASSYSIGTPGVYGYTF. CDR3 bases: TGTGCCAGCAGTTACTCGATTGGGACACCAGGAGTCTATGGCTACACCTTC.

This chain links TRBV18 with TRBJ2-5; D is undetermined. The V gene's germline CDR1 is KGHSH and CDR2 LQKENI. CDR3 length equals 14 residues. The ends were cut back, 2 bases at V and 1 base at J, with 8 bases in the middle. CDR3 nucleotides: TGTGCCAGCTCACCAAGAAACAGCCAAGAGACCCAGTACTTC. It yields the protein CASSPRNSQETQYF.

V gene TRBV6-6 combines with J gene TRBJ2-7; 8 nucleotides match TRBD1. J was trimmed by 6 bases and V by 6 bases; bases with no gene match: 10. The germline V gene has CDR1 MNHNY and CDR2 SVGAGI (reference sequence). The CDR3 has 14 amino acids. For the CDR3, the DNA is TGTGCCAGCAGCCCTGGACAGGGTCTGGGCGAGCAGTACTTC. Translated: CASSPGQGLGEQYF.

The CDR3 here is CASSGPPSGGLTYEQYF. CDR3 bases: TGTGCCAGCAGTGGACCCCCTAGCGGGGGGTTAACCTACGAGCAGTACTTC. The chain is built from TRBV6-1 and TRBJ2-7, with TRBD2 identical over 11 bases. In germline, CDR1 is MNHNS, CDR2 SASEGT. The CDR3 has 17 amino acids. The V segment lost 4 bases and the J segment 2 bases; nucleotides outside the gene matches: 10.

In DNA, the CDR3 is TGTGCCAGCAGCAAAGACAGGGTGTTCAATGGCTACACCTTC. It encodes CASSKDRVFNGYTF. V is TRBV5-4 and J is TRBJ1-2, with 7 nucleotides matching TRBD1. V trimming: 4 bases; J trimming: 6 bases; junction bases outside the gene matches: 9. The germline gives CDR1 SGHNT, CDR2 YYREEE (reference sequence). The CDR3 sequence is 14 residues long.